A single sample is the source of the 5 T cell receptor beta chains below, sequenced in a study of blood T cell repertoires in COVID-19. Measured with immunoSEQ multiplex PCR; TCRdb has only the in-frame clones, and not every one. This table has 85,000 to 95,000 clones, less than 90% appearing once. The sequencing input was peripheral blood. These receptors were obtained from a woman over 75 with acute or convalescent COVID-19.

There are a few counts of this clone. The gene calls are TRBV5-1 and TRBJ2-7; 7 bases are shared with TRBD1. After removal of 0 bases from V and 4 bases from J, the junction contained 10 bases not matched to a gene. The CDR3 has 16 residues. Germline V CDR1 and CDR2: SGHRS, YFSETQ. CDR3 amino acids: CASSLAPSTGRYEQYF. DNA for the CDR3: TGCGCCAGCAGCTTGGCGCCGTCGACAGGGAGATACGAGCAGTACTTC.

This rearrangement joins TRBV19 to TRBJ2-1, with 12 nucleotides matching TRBD1. V lost 5 bases and J lost 5; bases outside the gene matches: 13. Germline V gene data show CDR1 as LNHDA and CDR2 as SQIVND (reference sequence). This CDR3 spans 18 amino acids. DNA for the CDR3: TGTGCCAGTAGTTTCCAAGGCGCGGGACAGGGGGCCGACAATGAGCAGTTCTTC. Translation: CASSFQGAGQGADNEQFF.

V and J are TRBV29-1 and TRBJ2-2; possible D gene TRBD2, 7 bases. This CDR3 is 14 amino acids long. The germline CDR1 and CDR2 sequences are SQVTM and ANQGSEA. CDR3 region: CSYQGGGATGELFF. CDR3 coding DNA: TGCAGTTACCAAGGTGGGGGGGCCACCGGGGAGCTGTTTTTT.

The V and J genes are TRBV5-1 and TRBJ2-3, with no clear D. CDR1 is SGHRS, CDR2 YFSETQ, per germline. Trimming left V 0 bases short and J 4 bases short, with 9 bases between. CDR3 length equals 14 residues. The CDR3, as DNA: TGCGCCAGCAGCTTGGGTCAGATACCAGATACGCAGTATTTT. Amino acid sequence: CASSLGQIPDTQYF.

The rearrangement links TRBV11-3 to TRBJ2-1; D is ambiguous. Trimming removed 3 bases at V and 4 bases at J, with 7 bases between. The CDR3 is 13 residues long. Germline CDR1 SGHNT, CDR2 YENEEA. The CDR3 reads CASSLVAYNEQFF. The CDR3 bases are TGTGCCAGCAGCTTGGTGGCTTACAATGAGCAGTTCTTC.